Sequencing of this TCR beta chain was carried out in a study of chemoradiotherapy in HPV16-positive cancers. Study-wide results and limits: For HPV16-positive patients, expanding HPV-responsive T cells associated with longer recurrence-free survival.

Repeated repertoire sampling spanned the course of chemoradiotherapy. Remarks on this clone: What it binds is not known.

The CDR3 contains 17 residues. The V and J ends lost 5 bases and 0 bases respectively, with 17 bases between them. CDR1 is SGHTA and CDR2 is FQGNSA in the germline V gene. Assay used: immunoSEQ multiplex PCR; TCRdb lists only in-frame clones, some missing. In the table there are 8,400 or so clones, 70% to 85% of which are singletons. J is TRBJ2-1 and V is TRBV7-2, with D tentatively TRBD1 or TRBD2 (6 bases each). Collection of the sample occurred from a patient who underwent chemoradiotherapy. This TCR came from a human donor with HPV-associated anogenital cancer. The CDR3 DNA reads as TGTGCCAGCAGCCCGTTTTCGGGGGCCACCTCCTACAATGAGCAGTTCTTC. This encodes CASSPFSGATSYNEQFF.